This TCR beta chain was found in a study of cytomegalovirus exposure and HLA in healthy donors (dated by TCRdb to 2016 to 2017). Study-level background: An earlier analysis of some 550 of the donors reported 250 to 300 Gb of sequence data and 100 million to 140 million unique TCR beta sequences from some 180 million T cells. An early release covering just under 650 HLA-typed donors comprised about 320 gigabases of sequencing data and 65 million to 100 million unique TCR sequences. HLA typing included class I and class II loci at four-digit resolution. The aim of the study was to test whether cataloging public T cell receptors could identify signatures of past pathogen exposure. Because of strong linkage in the cohort, five DR-DQ haplotypes were treated as single units for association and clustering. On average, 235,054 unique TCR beta nucleotide sequences were sequenced per donor among more than 350 genotyped donors of the cohort, with roughly 19% of those sequences being non-productive. In a later genetic analysis, genome-wide SNP genotypes for about 65% of the roughly 670 donors were used, and that subset was treated as a discovery cohort. The later analysis used no new phenotypic data to find candidate immune exposures, relying instead on TCR beta sequences and their occurrence across donors. Every repertoire in the discovery cohort had been generated on one and the same sequencing platform. Of the 350 to 450 genotyped donors, roughly 80% fell in the genetic ancestry cluster associated with self-reported Caucasian donors. The study combined high-throughput TCR immunosequencing, statistical association of individual TCRs with disease status, and machine learning to predict cytomegalovirus infection status. The number of typed donors differed by locus: about 620-630 for A, B, C, DRB1 and DQB1; 500 to 550 for DQA1; approximately 600 for DPA1; and about 450 for DPB1. In addition to the first cohort of around 670 subjects, a separate validation cohort of 120 different subjects was used. The study profiled the T cell repertoires of about 640 subjects by immunosequencing and related them to cytomegalovirus serostatus. To study patterns of TCR occurrence, a later analysis re-analyzed previously published TCR beta repertoires from just over 650 donors and added high-resolution HLA genotyping. An earlier analysis of several hundred of the donors applied high-throughput TCR beta sequencing to assess whether each TCR beta V gene segment acted as functional or pseudogenic. Donor age, sex, ethnicity and CMV serostatus were collected together with the repertoire data. The paper's findings and limits, for the study overall: A few of the identified cytomegalovirus-associated TCR beta chains were confirmed in vitro to be specific for cytomegalovirus antigens. A later genetic analysis reported fewer N-insertions in productive TCRs among donors in an Asian-associated ancestry cluster than the roughly 640-donor mean. In a later analysis, HLA-associated TCR beta chains showed more clonal expansion and lower generation probabilities than non-associated chains that were equally common. A later analysis found that most CMV-associated TCR beta chains appeared HLA-restricted, with HLA associations seemingly driven largely by CMV exposure. In the study, some 160 TCR beta chains were listed as associated with cytomegalovirus. A group of highly shared sequence variants was considered likely to be a technical artifact of the sequencing pipeline. Because HLA typing was unavailable for some donors at each locus, only the typed subset was used in association tests. In this cohort, only TCR beta chains were sequenced, and detectable features were limited by the absence of alpha or paired-chain data. The classifier was reported to diagnose cytomegalovirus status with high specificity and sensitivity in both the original cohort and the validation cohort. A later genetic analysis associated a missense DCLRE1C variant with V-gene and J-gene trimming of TCR beta chains, and an independent cohort replicated the association. Because counts were too low, roughly 16 rarely observed V segments, including chromosome 9 orphons, were left out of the earlier analysis of some 600 of the donors. Immune exposure information for the cohort was limited to CMV serostatus. When HLA alleles, especially DR and DQ, strongly co-occurred, TCR associations were difficult to assign to individual alleles. In a later analysis, the rate of TCR association differed among HLA loci, with DRB1 alleles having the most associated TCRs and HLA-C alleles having the fewest. Sequencing depth was assumed to be roughly uniform across donors in the presence/absence analyses, though that assumption may not hold. A later analysis reported that several top co-occurrence clusters appeared linked to parvovirus B19, influenza, CMV and Epstein-Barr virus. Correlated functional status among segregating V segments might be attributable to linkage disequilibrium, but an unknown experimental factor could not be ruled out. The authors suggested that the approach could potentially be extended to other disease states and immunological phenotypes. Broadly in line with IMGT annotations, most TCR beta V segments showed up in productive rearrangements about 87% or about 30% of the time in an earlier analysis of several hundred of the donors. Across donors, most TCR sequences were observed very rarely, whereas some public TCRs were present in many individuals. Because the 87-base-pair reads could not distinguish some IMGT-functional V segments, including TRBV6-2 and TRBV6-3, those segments were excluded. A further reported finding was that TCR beta sequences accurately predicted the HLA-A and HLA-B alleles for most subjects in the first cohort. Specific HLA alleles were associated with roughly 17,000 TCR beta sequences at a false discovery rate of 0.05 in a later analysis.

The method behind the library was the immunoSEQ multiplex PCR assay. The multiplex PCR relied on a mix of 60 forward primers for TCR Vbeta segments and 13 reverse primers for TCR Jbeta segments. Amplification of the CDR3 region of rearranged TCR beta genes was performed with a multiplex PCR assay on genomic DNA. Amplified TCR beta libraries were sequenced as 87-base-pair reads on the Illumina HiSeq System. The authors' pipeline ran thus. Across the roughly 640 repertoires, a later analysis counted around 80 million unique TCR beta chains, roughly 11 million of which were shared by at least two donors. To remove PCR and sequencing errors, raw reads were error-corrected and collapsed into unique sequences using a nearest-neighbor algorithm that merged closely related sequences. CDR3 sequences were aligned to IMGT reference sequences to assign V, D and J gene segments. For a sequence to be retained, at least a six-nucleotide match to both a V gene segment and a J gene segment was required. A rearrangement counted as productive if the CDR3 had no stop codons and remained in frame with V and J, and every other rearrangement counted as non-productive. Following IMGT convention, CDR3 was defined as the stretch from the second conserved V-encoded cysteine up to the conserved J-encoded phenylalanine. In an earlier analysis of around 640 of the donors, sequences lacking an unambiguous match to a single V gene segment were excluded. An earlier analysis of just under 600 of the donors called V segments functional above 56.7% productive rearrangements and segregating when the between-donor standard deviation exceeded 5%. A statistical classification framework was developed to diagnose cytomegalovirus status using the catalog of TCR beta chain sequences. V and J gene assignment, in a later analysis, came from comparing TCR nucleotide sequences with IMGT/GENE-DB human TR gene sequences. Using the TCRdist pipeline, a later analysis assigned CDR3 sequences along with most-parsimonious VDJ recombination scenarios. In a later analysis, every TCR beta chain was defined by the combination of its CDR3 amino acid sequence and its V-gene family, and reads without a unique V-gene family were dropped. A later analysis removed 592 highly shared, low-generation-probability nucleotide sequences to deal with suspected cross-contamination and a sequencing artifact. A later analysis calculated a clonal expansion index for each public chain from normalized within-repertoire ranks of inferred template counts. In a later analysis, generation probabilities were computed with a VDJ recombination model fitted to out-of-frame rearrangements, and the resulting probabilities were checked against IGoR. In a later analysis, hypergeometric tests were used to score TCR-TCR, TCR-HLA and TCR-CMV co-occurrence, with a repertoire-size bias correction applied to TCR pairs. To estimate false discovery rates, a later analysis permuted the HLA or CMV assignments 20 times. In a later analysis, co-occurring TCRs were grouped using DBSCAN, with TCRdist sequence similarity added in when clustering inside HLA-allele-positive subsets. Repertoires with fewer than 30,000 or more than 120,000 public chains were left out of co-occurrence clustering, as were a handful of repertoires with anomalous nucleotide sharing. TCRdb stores this immuneACCESS table with in-frame sequences only. Part of the clones is absent; in the studies checked, under half of the shortfall reflects unresolved V genes, and no reason is known for the rest. V and J calls plus clone size are reproduced from that table; the DNA served to infer D and trimming. This sample gives some 130,000 clones in total; 80% of them show up just once. About 2.2% of the sample lies in the top ten.

Points on this clone: The antigen this receptor binds is unknown. No base quality information exists; no much larger clone differs at one position.

Sequences MNHEY (CDR1) and SVGAGI (CDR2) are obtained from the germline V gene. Here V drops 2 bases and J drops 5 bases, and the junction holds 1 base not matched to any gene. Taken from cysteine to phenylalanine, the CDR3 has 16 residues. Only the CDR3 portion is preserved as DNA: 48 bases, with reading frame beginning at the first base. The cohort was made up of 650 to 700 healthy bone marrow donors. At the time of sampling, all cohort members were nominally healthy, though unrecorded immune exposures were likely present. The donor tested CMV seronegative and was one of the 352 seronegative cohort members. Each donor provided a peripheral blood sample, and peripheral blood mononuclear cells were used for TCR beta sequencing. The Qiagen DNeasy Blood Extraction Kit was used to extract genomic DNA from the blood cell samples.

The sequence joins TRBV6-5 to TRBJ2-2; TRBD2 lines up with 14 middle nucleotides. The sample consisted of PBMCs. This clonotype was obtained from a man younger than 40 in good health and CMV-seronegative. The CDR3 amino acid sequence is: CASSYGLAGGTGELFF. DNA sequence: TGTGCCAGCAGTTACGGACTAGCGGGAGGTACCGGGGAGCTGTTTTTT.